This T cell receptor beta chain was observed in a study of HIV-infected patients and healthy controls. CDR3 length: 14 residues. Trimming removed 1 base at V and 4 bases at J, with 9 bases between. The V gene's germline CDR1 is SGHNT and CDR2 YYREEE (reference sequence). MiXCR was run by TCRdb on the 5' RACE reads, yielding one entry per CDR3 protein. The data contain 70,000 or so distinct CDR3 sequences, roughly a sixth of them singletons. The sample was CD4+ T cells from blood. This clonotype was obtained from a human donor in good health. V gene TRBV5-4 combines with J gene TRBJ1-3; D not certain. The CDR3: CASSLWESGNTIYF. DNA for the CDR3: TGTGCCAGCAGCTTGTGGGAGTCCGGAAACACCATATATTTT. Full variable domain (outside the CDR3, taken from reference TRBV5-4 and TRBJ1-3): ETGVTQSPTHLIKTRGQQVTLRCSSQSGHNTVSWYQQALGQGPQFIFQYYREEENGRGNFPPRFSGLQFPNYSSELNVNALELDDSALYLCASSLWESGNTIYFGEGSWLTVV.